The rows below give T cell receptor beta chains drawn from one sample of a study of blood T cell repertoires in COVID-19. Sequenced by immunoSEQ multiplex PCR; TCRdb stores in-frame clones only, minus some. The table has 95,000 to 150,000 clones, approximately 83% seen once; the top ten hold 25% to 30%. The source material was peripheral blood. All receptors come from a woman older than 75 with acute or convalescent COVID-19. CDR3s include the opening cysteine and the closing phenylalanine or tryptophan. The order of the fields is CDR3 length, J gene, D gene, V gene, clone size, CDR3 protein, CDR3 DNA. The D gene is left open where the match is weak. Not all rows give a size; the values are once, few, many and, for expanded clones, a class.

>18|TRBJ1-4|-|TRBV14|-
CASSQKMGGAGTSEKLFF
TGTGCCAGCAGCCAAAAGATGGGAGGGGCCGGGACGTCAGAAAAACTGTTTTTT
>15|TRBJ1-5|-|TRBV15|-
CATSRGGNSNQPQHF
TGTGCCACCAGCAGAGGGGGCAATAGCAATCAGCCCCAGCATTTT
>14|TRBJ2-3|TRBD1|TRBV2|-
CASKDRATTDTQYF
TGTGCCAGCAAGGACAGGGCGACCACAGATACGCAGTATTTT
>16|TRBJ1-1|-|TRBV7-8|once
CASSRSTGPLNTEAFF
TGTGCCAGCAGTAGATCTACAGGACCTCTGAACACTGAAGCTTTCTTT
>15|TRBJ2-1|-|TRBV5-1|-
CASSLIAGAHNEQFF
TGCGCCAGCAGCTTGATCGCGGGGGCCCACAATGAGCAGTTCTTC
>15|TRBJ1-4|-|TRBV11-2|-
CASSLEGGGAWKLFF
TGTGCCAGCAGCTTAGAAGGCGGCGGGGCCTGGAAACTGTTTTTT
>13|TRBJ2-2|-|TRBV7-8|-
CASSRRDTGELFF
TGTGCCAGCAGCCGGAGGGACACCGGGGAGCTGTTTTTT
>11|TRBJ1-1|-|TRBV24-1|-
CATSSGTRAFF
TGTGCCACCAGTTCCGGGACAAGGGCTTTCTTT
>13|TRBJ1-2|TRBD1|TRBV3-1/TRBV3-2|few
CASSLGTGGGYTF
TGTGCCAGCAGCCTGGGGACAGGGGGAGGCTACACCTTC
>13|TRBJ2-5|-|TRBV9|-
CASSVGASETQYF
TGTGCCAGCAGCGTAGGGGCCTCAGAGACCCAGTACTTC
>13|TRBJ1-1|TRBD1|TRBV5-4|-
CASSWDRYTEAFF
TGTGCCAGCAGCTGGGACAGGTACACTGAAGCTTTCTTT
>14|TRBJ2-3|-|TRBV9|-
CASSAGQITDTQYF
TGTGCCAGCAGCGCGGGACAAATCACAGATACGCAGTATTTT
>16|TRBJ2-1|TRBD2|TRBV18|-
CASSPPGAGGPNEQFF
TGTGCCAGCTCACCCCCCGGAGCGGGGGGGCCCAATGAGCAGTTCTTC
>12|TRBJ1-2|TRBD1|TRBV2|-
CARRQGANGYTF
TGTGCCAGGAGACAGGGGGCGAATGGCTACACCTTC
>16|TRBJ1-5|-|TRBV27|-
CASRVGGRTYGQPQHF
TGTGCCAGCAGGGTCGGGGGGCGAACTTACGGGCAGCCCCAGCATTTT
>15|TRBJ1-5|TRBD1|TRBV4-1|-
CASSQVPGGDQPQHF
TGCGCCAGCAGCCAAGTCCCAGGGGGCGATCAGCCCCAGCATTTT